A selection of T cell receptor beta chains follows, all from one sample in a study of beta chain features in type 1 diabetes. Data came from immunoSEQ multiplex PCR; TCRdb stores just in-frame clones and leaves some out. The sample has roughly 160,000 clones, almost 8% seen once. What was sequenced was central memory CD4+ T cells from blood. These receptors all come from a man aged 18 to 30 with type 1 diabetes. Both conserved end residues are part of each CDR3. Each record gives: V gene, J gene, CDR3 protein.

>TRBV6-6|TRBJ2-3
CASSSGLADTDTQYF
>TRBV5-6|TRBJ1-5
CASSLQDNLNQPQHF
>TRBV10-3|TRBJ2-5
CAISTGDQETQYF
>TRBV28|TRBJ2-1
CASQVTSGGNEQFF
>TRBV9|TRBJ1-4
CASSPRQGSSTNDRLFF
>TRBV29-1|TRBJ1-1
CSGLGGVRTEAFF
>TRBV23-1|TRBJ1-3
CASSPPGYGNTIYF
>TRBV6-6|TRBJ1-3
CASSPSDRGNTIYF
>TRBV29-1|TRBJ2-5
CSVFKRGLETQYF
>TRBV7-2|TRBJ2-7
CASNKAGGSYEQYF
>TRBV7-9|TRBJ1-2
CASSAKRGTNYGYTF
>TRBV6-1|TRBJ2-1
CASRLAGIDNEQFF
>TRBV7-2|TRBJ2-5
CASSLSSSGGQETQYF
>TRBV28|TRBJ2-4
CASSLNRGLAKNIQYF
>TRBV15|TRBJ2-1
CATSRPRTVNEQFF
>TRBV11-2|TRBJ2-7
CASSVDRGPYEQYF
>TRBV28|TRBJ2-1
CASTRDWRYRQFF
>TRBV7-2|TRBJ2-3
CASSPLAGGIDTQYF
>TRBV5-1|TRBJ2-1
CASSWRPSDYNEQFF
>TRBV18|TRBJ2-3
CASSPRQGGEADTQYF
>TRBV5-1|TRBJ2-3
CASSLAARGTDTQYF
>TRBV5-1|TRBJ2-5
CASSLGGSRQETQYF
>TRBV11-2|TRBJ1-1
CASSRRLNTEAFF
>TRBV30|TRBJ2-2
CAWSALGAQTGELFF
>TRBV28|TRBJ2-7
CASSSGDRAYEQYF
>TRBV11-2|TRBJ2-3
CATSLGGADTQYF
>TRBV30|TRBJ2-5
CAWKVQLAGGETQYF
>TRBV19|TRBJ2-3
CASRASGDTQYF
>TRBV19|TRBJ2-5
CASGTGGLKTQYF
>TRBV5-5|TRBJ2-3
CASSRGDASSTDTQYF
>TRBV25-1|TRBJ2-2
CASSFGPGSGSGELFF
>TRBV29-1|TRBJ2-3
CSVGGTGGFTDTQYF
>TRBV30|TRBJ1-5
CAWSVREDQPQHF
>TRBV2|TRBJ1-5
CASRGQSNQPQHF
>TRBV10-3|TRBJ2-3
CALKPAGGTDTQYF
>TRBV28|TRBJ2-2
CASSLDTPTGELFF
>TRBV9|TRBJ2-7
CASSPGTTYEQYF
>TRBV9|TRBJ2-6
CASSVATDSSGANVLTF
>TRBV29-1|TRBJ1-2
CSVPRGGANYGYTF
>TRBV27|TRBJ2-3
CASSRSAGGTDTQYF
>TRBV6-5|TRBJ1-1
CASSYGHMNTEAFF
>TRBV5-5|TRBJ1-5
CASSPRPINQPQHF
>TRBV10-3|TRBJ2-5
CAISGIGRETQYF
>TRBV9|TRBJ1-2
CASSDLGWGVYGYTF
>TRBV2|TRBJ1-2
CASTDSGTGTF
>TRBV18|TRBJ2-1
CASSPSRGASGVYNEQFF
>TRBV2|TRBJ2-6
CASSGGSSGANVLTF
>TRBV5-4|TRBJ1-5
CASSFRGPQPQHF
>TRBV5-1|TRBJ2-3
CASTRGAGGSASSTDTQYF
>TRBV29-1|TRBJ2-3
CSVDNAGSTDTQYF
>TRBV7-2|TRBJ2-7
CASSSGLAVPLYF
>TRBV23-1|TRBJ2-7
CASSPADRGIDEQYF